The 29 T cell receptor beta chains given below trace back to one sample, sequenced in a study of glioma-infiltrating T cells after dendritic cell vaccination. Time point in this sample: after dendritic cell vaccination, including at tumor progression/relapse. The table came from immunoSEQ multiplex PCR; TCRdb's copy has only in-frame clones and leaves some out. The repertoire holds around 90,000 clones, more than 80% seen once, with roughly 2% in the top ten. The sample consisted of blood, taken after dendritic cell vaccination. The receptors derive from a human donor with glioblastoma.

The sample holds a few counts of this clone. The rearrangement joins TRBV2 to TRBJ2-4, with 13 bases identical to TRBD2. Germline CDR1 is SNHLY and CDR2 is FYNNEI. The J segment lost 9 bases and the V segment lost 6 bases, leaving 23 bases of the junction unmatched. The CDR3 length is 20 residues. CDR3 in amino acids: CASSPEIRTSGGRDWGIQYF. DNA of the CDR3: TGTGCCAGCAGCCCTGAAATCCGGACTAGCGGGGGTCGAGATTGGGGCATTCAGTACTTC. Full variable domain (rest looked up from reference TRBV2 and TRBJ2-4): EPEVTQTPSHQVTQMGQEVILRCVPISNHLYFYWYRQILGQKVEFLVSFYNNEISEKSEIFDDQFSVERPDGSNFTLKIRSTKLEDSAMYFCASSPEIRTSGGRDWGIQYFGAGTRLSVL.

This clone was counted between two and nine times. The chain is built from TRBV7-6 and TRBJ1-6; no clear D. Trimming took off 1 base at V and 0 bases at J, with 7 bases between the two ends. CDR1 SGHVS and CDR2 FNYEAQ come from the germline V gene. There are 16 residues in the CDR3. Here the CDR3 reads CASSLGPTSYNSPLHF. The CDR3 DNA is TGTGCCAGCAGCTTAGGTCCTACCTCCTATAATTCACCCCTCCACTTT.

As regards this clone: This may arise from a read error, as a much more abundant clone is one base away. The chain has TRBV6-5 and TRBJ2-1; 15 nucleotides match TRBD2. Looked up from germline, CDR1 is MNHEY and CDR2 is SVGAGI. V shed 5 bases, J shed 4 bases, and the junction held 0 bases outside the gene matches. CDR3 length: 15 residues. The CDR3 loop is CASSGLAGGYNEQFF. DNA for the CDR3: TGTGCCAGCAGTGGACTAGCGGGAGGGTACAATGAGCAGTTCTTC.

V usage is TRBV7-3 and J usage is TRBJ1-2; no clear D. The V gene lost 0 bases and the J gene lost 6 bases, with 11 bases spanning the gap. Germline CDR1 SGHTA, CDR2 FQGTGA. This CDR3 comprises 14 residues. The CDR3 nucleotides are TGTGCCAGCAGCTTAACGTACACCACCGATGGCTACACCTTC. Residues: CASSLTYTTDGYTF.

This chain links TRBV11-2 with TRBJ1-3; D is possibly TRBD1 (6 bases). The CDR3 spans 17 residues. Germline assignment: CDR1 SGHAT and CDR2 FQNNGV. V was clipped by 1 base and J by 0 bases, with 13 bases between them. In DNA, the CDR3 is TGTGCCAGCAGCTTAGGAAGGGGGACCTTCTCTGGAAACACCATATATTTT. Translating it yields CASSLGRGTFSGNTIYF.

This clone was detected once. J is TRBJ2-3 and V is TRBV5-4; the D gene is possibly TRBD1 (5 bases). Germline V gene lookup returns CDR1 SGHNT and CDR2 YYREEE (reference sequence). The CDR3 totals 13 residues. Deletions cut 5 bases from V and 0 bases from J, with 7 bases between. CDR3 region: CASRTESTDTQYF. The CDR3 DNA reads as TGTGCCAGCAGGACAGAAAGCACAGATACGCAGTATTTT.

CDR3 in amino acids: CASSPLGQGAGEQYF. The DNA for the CDR3 is TGTGCCAGCTCACCACTGGGACAGGGGGCCGGGGAGCAGTACTTC. The rearrangement uses TRBV18 and TRBJ2-7, with TRBD1 matching 12 bases. In germline, CDR1 is KGHSH, CDR2 LQKENI. V was pared by 1 base and J by 7 bases, with 5 bases of the junction left unmatched. There are 15 residues in the CDR3. The variable domain in full, completed from reference TRBV18 and TRBJ2-7, reads NAGVMQNPRHLVRRRGQEARLRCSPMKGHSHVYWYRQLPEEGLKFMVYLQKENIIDESGMPKERFSAEFPKEGPSILRIQQVVRGDSAAYFCASSPLGQGAGEQYFGPGTRLTVT.

The V call is TRBV19, the J call TRBJ1-2; D might be TRBD1 (6 bases). The germline V and J ends were trimmed by 9 bases and 4 bases, with 21 bases remaining between them. The germline V gene has CDR1 LNHDA and CDR2 SQIVND (reference sequence). The length of the CDR3 is 15 residues. Here the CDR3 DNA reads TGTGCCAGCACTACTATAACACAGGGTACCTATGGCTACACCTTC. Translation gives CASTTITQGTYGYTF.

The chain carries TRBV10-3 and TRBJ1-1; TRBD1 matches at 7 bases. In germline, CDR1 is ENHRY, CDR2 SYGVKD. The junction had 13 bases not matched to a gene; V was cut back by 7 bases and J by 5 bases. The CDR3 runs 15 residues. The DNA for the CDR3 is TGTGCCATCACCGGGACAGAGGGGCTTGGGACTGAAGCTTTCTTT. It encodes CAITGTEGLGTEAFF.

This clone has more than one count but fewer than ten. The V call is TRBV28, the J call TRBJ1-2, with TRBD1 as a possible D gene (6 bases). Trimming took 3 bases from V and 2 from J, leaving 16 bases between them. The CDR3 length is 16 residues. Germline CDR1 and CDR2: MDHEN and SYDVKM. The CDR3 nucleotides read TGTGCCAGCAGTTTGGGTAGTCAGGGGATGAACTATGGCTACACCTTC. It specifies CASSLGSQGMNYGYTF.

V usage is TRBV5-4 and J usage is TRBJ2-3; D possibly corresponds to TRBD2 (5 bases). Trimming left V 0 bases short and J 1 base short, with 12 bases between. Germline CDR1 is SGHNT and CDR2 is YYREEE (reference sequence). This CDR3 contains 16 residues. CDR3 sequence reads: CASSLGSSWGTDTQYF. The CDR3 DNA reads as TGTGCCAGCAGCTTGGGGTCTAGCTGGGGCACAGATACGCAGTATTTT.

This clone was seen once. The gene calls are TRBV7-9 and TRBJ1-4; 10 nucleotides agree with TRBD1. The ends lost 5 bases at V and 5 bases at J; junction bases unmatched: 5. From germline, CDR1 is SEHNR and CDR2 FQNEAQ (reference sequence). CDR3 size: 15 residues. The DNA of the CDR3 is TGTGCCAGCAGCGTCAGGACAGGGGGGAATGAAAAACTGTTTTTT. Its translation is CASSVRTGGNEKLFF.

The J gene is TRBJ1-1, the V gene TRBV19; 7 positions match TRBD1. With V trimmed by 7 bases and J by 8 bases, 13 bases remained unmatched. The CDR3 is made up of 14 amino acids. CDR1 LNHDA and CDR2 SQIVND come from the germline V gene (reference sequence). The CDR3 loop reads CASTAAGGQREAFF. The CDR3 coding sequence is TGTGCCAGTACAGCCGCCGGGGGACAGAGAGAAGCTTTCTTT. Combining the CDR3 with reference TRBV19 and TRBJ1-1 gives the whole variable domain DGGITQSPKYLFRKEGQNVTLSCEQNLNHDAMYWYRQDPGQGLRLIYYSQIVNDFQKGDIAEGYSVSREKKESFPLTVTSAQKNPTAFYLCASTAAGGQREAFFGQGTRLTVV.

This chain connects TRBV12-5 to TRBJ1-1; D gene ambiguous. The CDR3 consists of 16 residues. Trimming took 0 bases from V and 5 from J, leaving 16 bases between them. Looked up from germline, CDR1 is LGHNT and CDR2 is FRNRAP. CDR3 sequence (DNA): TGTGCTAGTGGTTTGGTCATTAATTCCCCGGAGACTGAAGCTTTCTTT. Encoded protein: CASGLVINSPETEAFF.

The chain joins TRBV19 to TRBJ2-2, with D perhaps TRBD2 (5 bases). The germline V and J ends were trimmed by 7 bases and 5 bases, with 20 bases remaining between them. CDR3 size: 16 residues. CDR1 LNHDA and CDR2 SQIVND come from the germline V gene (reference sequence). The CDR3 DNA reads TGTGCCAGTAACGTGCGAGCGGTACTTGGGACCGGGGAGCTGTTTTTT. Protein product: CASNVRAVLGTGELFF.

As to this clone: With a far larger clone one base away, a read error is the likely cause. The chain has TRBV6-1 and TRBJ2-2; D is unclear. CDR1 and CDR2 (germline): MNHNS, SASEGT. V lost 1 base, J lost 3 bases, and 3 bases lay in between. This CDR3 spans 13 amino acids. The CDR3 sequence: CASSEGDTGELFF. The DNA of the CDR3 is TGTGCCAGCAGTGAAGGAGACACCGGGGAGCTGTTTTTT.

In this sample, this clone is medium-sized. The V and J genes are TRBV9 and TRBJ1-5, with D possibly TRBD1 on 6 matching bases. CDR1 and CDR2 from the germline V gene are SGDLS and YYNGEE. This CDR3 contains 14 residues. Trimming stripped 3 bases from V and 4 bases from J, with 11 bases between. Here the CDR3 reads CASSGPDRNQPQHF. CDR3 DNA: TGTGCCAGCAGCGGACCAGACAGGAATCAGCCCCAGCATTTT.

V usage is TRBV5-8 and J usage is TRBJ1-1, with TRBD1 matching 10 bases. V lost 0 bases to trimming and J lost 5 bases; unmatched junction nucleotides: 4. The V gene's germline CDR1 is SGHTS and CDR2 YDEGEE. The CDR3 length is 15 residues. The CDR3 is CASSLGQGARTEAFF. The CDR3 nucleotides read TGTGCCAGCAGCTTGGGACAGGGGGCGCGAACTGAAGCTTTCTTT.

The chain is built from TRBV27 and TRBJ1-1; a weak D match, TRBD1 (6 bases). The germline V gene has CDR1 MNHEY and CDR2 SMNVEV (reference sequence). This CDR3 region has 13 residues. V gave up 6 bases and J gave up 2 bases, with 10 bases separating them. In nucleotides, the CDR3 is TGTGCCAGCAGAACAGGGAGAAACACTGAAGCTTTCTTT. Translated, it gives CASRTGRNTEAFF.

This rearrangement joins TRBV10-3 to TRBJ1-1; 8 nucleotides match TRBD1. Germline CDR1 reads ENHRY; CDR2 reads SYGVKD. Trimming cost V 6 bases and J 7 bases; bases outside gene matches: 4. The CDR3 is made up of 12 amino acids. CDR3 sequence (DNA): TGTGCCATCAGGAGCGACAGGGGTGAAGCTTTCTTT. Translating it yields CAIRSDRGEAFF.

This chain uses TRBV27 with TRBJ2-7; possible D gene TRBD1, 7 bases. Germline lookup yields CDR1 MNHEY and CDR2 SMNVEV (reference sequence). Trimming pared 3 bases from V and 3 bases from J, leaving 15 bases between. This CDR3 comprises 15 residues. The CDR3 region has the DNA TGTGCCAGCAGTTTGGACAGGACTAACCGCTACGAGCAGTACTTC. It is translated as CASSLDRTNRYEQYF.

CDR3 bases: TGTGCCAGCTCACCACGGCAGGCAGAATACGAGCAGTACGTC. Its translation: CASSPRQAEYEQYV. The genes are TRBV18 and TRBJ2-7; the D is unclear. Trimming took off 1 base at V and 4 bases at J, with 11 bases between the two ends. Germline V gene lookup returns CDR1 KGHSH and CDR2 LQKENI. There are 14 residues in the CDR3.

The chain couples TRBV5-1 to TRBJ2-7; 9 bases are a match to TRBD2. The J segment lost 11 bases and the V segment lost 5 bases, leaving 11 bases of the junction unmatched. Germline values: CDR1 SGHRS, CDR2 YFSETQ. The CDR3 contains 13 residues. The CDR3, as DNA: TGCGCCAGCAGGCAAGCGGGGGGCCCCTCGGAGTACTTC. This translates into CASRQAGGPSEYF.

The rearrangement joins TRBV2 to TRBJ2-7; no firm D call. The CDR3 has 12 residues. Germline-derived CDR1 and CDR2 are SNHLY and FYNNEI. Trimming cost V 3 bases and J 6 bases, with 9 bases left between them. The CDR3 nucleotides are TGTGCCAGCAGTGAGACAATGCTCGAGCAGTACGTC. Its translation is CASSETMLEQYV.

The chain joins TRBV4-1 to TRBJ1-6, with D uncertain. This CDR3 spans 16 amino acids. Germline lookup yields CDR1 MGHRA and CDR2 YSYEKL. The V end lost 4 bases, the J end lost 8 bases, and 18 bases lay between the germline ends. In nucleotides, the CDR3 is TGCGCCAGCAGCCCCTTCGCGGGGAAAAACGATTCACCCCTCCACTTT. This encodes CASSPFAGKNDSPLHF.

The chain links TRBV7-2 to TRBJ1-6; D is perhaps TRBD1 (5 bases). The length of the CDR3 is 16 residues. The germline V gene has CDR1 SGHTA and CDR2 FQGNSA. Trimming left V 5 bases short and J 0 bases short, with 11 bases between. The CDR3 region has the DNA TGTGCCAGCAGCCCGGGGGGGAGCTCCTATAATTCACCCCTCCACTTT. It codes for CASSPGGSSYNSPLHF.

The gene calls are TRBV5-1 and TRBJ1-2, with D maybe TRBD1 (6 bases). The CDR3 extends over 15 amino acids. Per the germline V gene, CDR1 is SGHRS and CDR2 is YFSETQ. Deletions cut 4 bases from V and 0 bases from J, with 13 bases between. The CDR3 sequence is CASSIRTDANYGYTF. The CDR3 DNA is TGCGCCAGCAGCATTAGGACAGACGCTAACTATGGCTACACCTTC.

V usage is TRBV5-1 and J usage is TRBJ2-1; 10 positions match TRBD2. This CDR3 contains 16 residues. Germline values: CDR1 SGHRS, CDR2 YFSETQ. J was trimmed by 8 bases and V by 3 bases; bases with no gene match: 11. CDR3 sequence reads: CASSSQAGGPFHEQFF. CDR3 nucleotides: TGCGCCAGCAGCTCGCAAGCGGGGGGGCCCTTTCATGAGCAGTTCTTC.

The chain combines TRBV2 with TRBJ2-1, with 14 bases lining up with TRBD2. The CDR3 runs to 16 residues. V was clipped by 10 bases and J by 5 bases; unmatched bases: 10. Germline lookup yields CDR1 SNHLY and CDR2 FYNNEI. In nucleotides, the CDR3 is TGTGCCACCGGAGGGACTAGCGGGAGTACGGACAATGAGCAGTTCTTC. Protein sequence: CATGGTSGSTDNEQFF.